The rows below give T cell receptor beta chains drawn from one sample of a study of T cell changes during pregnancy in multiple sclerosis. The table came from immunoSEQ multiplex PCR; TCRdb's copy has only in-frame clones and leaves some out. Among under 95,000 clones listed, 92% were seen once. The material sequenced was peripheral blood, taken in the second trimester of pregnancy. These receptor sequences come from a female donor with multiple sclerosis, enrolled in a pregnancy study. Each CDR3 is given with its conserved first and last residue. A D gene is named only where the DNA matches it firmly. Clone size is not always given. Where it is, it says once, few, many or a class for expanded clones.

>TRBJ2-5|14|NA|TRBV9|NA
CASSPGTSVETQYF
TGTGCCAGCAGCCCCGGGACTTCGGTAGAGACCCAGTACTTC
>TRBJ2-1|14|NA|TRBV7-9|NA
CASSPGNSYNEQFF
TGTGCCAGCAGCCCGGGAAACTCCTACAATGAGCAGTTCTTC
>TRBJ2-7|14|TRBD1|TRBV6-1|NA
CASQTGTVRDEQYF
TGTGCCAGTCAGACCGGGACAGTGAGGGACGAGCAGTACTTC
>TRBJ1-6|13|NA|TRBV30|NA
CAWSVARNSPLHF
TGTGCCTGGAGTGTTGCCAGGAATTCACCCCTCCACTTT
>TRBJ2-5|14|TRBD2|TRBV5-1|NA
CASSPRGEGETQYF
TGCGCCAGCAGCCCCCGGGGGGAAGGGGAGACCCAGTACTTC
>TRBJ2-1|15|TRBD2|TRBV7-8|few
CASSQPAGGPNEQFF
TGTGCCAGCAGCCAACCAGCGGGGGGGCCCAATGAGCAGTTCTTC
>TRBJ2-1|13|TRBD1|TRBV5-1|NA
CASRDGTGDEQFF
TGCGCCAGCAGGGATGGGACAGGGGATGAGCAGTTCTTC
>TRBJ1-5|18|TRBD1|TRBV10-1|NA
CASREGQGEATYNQPQHF
TGCGCCAGCAGGGAGGGACAGGGAGAGGCGACATACAATCAGCCCCAGCATTTT
>TRBJ2-2|13|NA|TRBV6-6|NA
CASSYEATGELFF
TGTGCCAGCAGTTATGAGGCCACCGGGGAGCTGTTTTTT
>TRBJ1-3|17|TRBD1|TRBV4-3|NA
CASSQVGQHNSGNTIYF
TGCGCCAGCAGCCAAGTGGGACAGCATAACTCTGGAAACACCATATATTTT
>TRBJ1-1|11|NA|TRBV6-5|NA
CASSSNTEAFF
TGTGCCAGCAGCTCGAACACTGAAGCTTTCTTT
>TRBJ1-4|15|TRBD1|TRBV4-3|once
CASSPGTGFNEKLFF
TGCGCCAGCAGCCCCGGGACAGGGTTTAATGAAAAACTGTTTTTT
>TRBJ1-3|15|NA|TRBV6-5|NA
CASSPTGYSGNTIYF
TGTGCCAGCAGCCCGACAGGATACTCTGGAAACACCATATATTTT
>TRBJ2-1|15|TRBD1|TRBV7-9|NA
CASSLGQGKNREQFF
TGTGCCAGCAGCTTAGGACAGGGAAAGAATCGTGAGCAGTTCTTC
>TRBJ2-1|14|TRBD1|TRBV7-3|NA
CASSQGQGNNEQFF
TGTGCCAGCAGCCAAGGACAGGGGAACAATGAGCAGTTCTTC
>TRBJ1-4|15|TRBD1|TRBV9|NA
CASSVTGTGGEKLFF
TGTGCCAGCAGCGTAACCGGGACAGGGGGAGAAAAACTGTTTTTT
>TRBJ2-5|13|TRBD1|TRBV6-1|NA
CASCPGQKETQYF
TGTGCCAGCTGTCCGGGACAGAAAGAGACCCAGTACTTC
>TRBJ2-1|11|NA|TRBV7-2|NA
CASSLVFEQFF
TGTGCCAGCAGCTTAGTCTTTGAGCAGTTCTTC
>TRBJ1-1|16|NA|TRBV7-2|few
CASSPPLEFIDTEAFF
TGTGCCAGCAGCCCCCCCCTTGAGTTCATAGACACTGAAGCTTTCTTT
>TRBJ1-2|15|TRBD1|TRBV5-6|NA
CASSGIRDRDYGYTF
TGTGCCAGCAGCGGGATCCGGGACAGGGACTATGGCTACACCTTC
>TRBJ1-1|13|NA|TRBV7-2|NA
CASSFGGATEAFF
TGTGCCAGCAGCTTCGGGGGGGCCACTGAAGCTTTCTTT
>TRBJ1-2|13|NA|TRBV5-1|NA
CASSLGGDYGYTF
TGCGCCAGCAGCTTGGGGGGGGACTATGGCTACACCTTC
>TRBJ2-2|15|TRBD2|TRBV6-6|NA
CASSYQRELTGELFF
TGTGCCAGCAGTTACCAGCGGGAGCTCACCGGGGAGCTGTTTTTT
>TRBJ1-1|17|NA|TRBV10-3|NA
CAISLGPNRLDPTEAFF
TGTGCCATCAGCCTCGGGCCAAACAGGCTCGATCCCACTGAAGCTTTCTTT
>TRBJ1-2|14|TRBD1|TRBV6-6|NA
CASSSTGGRYGYTF
TGTGCCAGCAGCTCGACAGGGGGCCGGTATGGCTACACCTTC
>TRBJ2-6|15|NA|TRBV6-1|NA
CASSPGVSGANVLTF
TGTGCCAGCAGTCCGGGGGTCTCTGGGGCCAACGTCCTGACTTTC
>TRBJ2-7|15|TRBD2|TRBV7-9|NA
CASSFGGRGSYEQYF
TGTGCCAGCAGCTTTGGAGGGAGGGGCTCCTACGAGCAGTACTTC
>TRBJ2-1|16|TRBD1|TRBV28|NA
CASSSFQGDRGNEQFF
TGTGCCAGCAGTTCCTTCCAGGGCGACAGGGGTAATGAGCAGTTCTTC
>TRBJ1-6|14|NA|TRBV2|NA
CASSEAPRGSPLHF
TGTGCCAGCAGTGAAGCGCCTAGGGGATCACCCCTCCACTTT
>TRBJ1-2|14|NA|TRBV30|NA
CAWGVRQAGYGYTF
TGTGCCTGGGGAGTCCGACAGGCGGGCTATGGCTACACCTTC
>TRBJ2-7|15|NA|TRBV19|NA
CASKVGGIGTYEQYF
TGTGCCAGTAAGGTGGGGGGTATCGGTACCTACGAGCAGTACTTC
>TRBJ2-7|14|TRBD1|TRBV27|NA
CASSYETGAYEQYF
TGTGCCAGCAGCTACGAGACAGGGGCCTACGAGCAGTACTTC
>TRBJ2-1|16|TRBD2|TRBV5-4|NA
CASRGERDYPGNEQFF
TGTGCCAGCAGGGGGGAGCGGGACTACCCGGGTAATGAGCAGTTCTTC
>TRBJ1-4|15|TRBD1|TRBV7-9|NA
CASSRKGARNEKLFF
TGTGCCAGCAGCCGTAAGGGGGCGCGGAATGAAAAACTGTTTTTT
>TRBJ1-3|16|TRBD1|TRBV4-1|once
CASSQGQGTSGNTIYF
TGCGCCAGCAGCCAAGGACAGGGAACTTCTGGAAACACCATATATTTT
>TRBJ1-1|13|NA|TRBV11-3|NA
CASSFDRHTEAFF
TGTGCCAGCAGCTTCGACAGGCACACTGAAGCTTTCTTT
>TRBJ2-3|18|TRBD2|TRBV11-3|once
CASSIPSGGAGGTDTQYF
TGTGCCAGCAGCATCCCTAGCGGGGGGGCCGGCGGCACAGATACGCAGTATTTT
>TRBJ2-3|14|NA|TRBV6-6|NA
CASSLYGGTDTQYF
TGTGCCAGCAGTTTGTACGGGGGCACAGATACGCAGTATTTT
>TRBJ1-5|13|NA|TRBV28|few
CASRLIPNQPQHF
TGTGCCAGCAGGTTAATCCCTAATCAGCCCCAGCATTTT
>TRBJ2-1|16|NA|TRBV4-1|NA
CASSQALATLYNEQFF
TGCGCCAGCAGCCAAGCGCTAGCAACGCTCTACAATGAGCAGTTCTTC
>TRBJ2-1|14|TRBD2|TRBV30|NA
CAWSPGLADNEQFF
TGTGCCTGGAGTCCGGGACTAGCGGACAATGAGCAGTTCTTC
>TRBJ1-1|14|NA|TRBV9|NA
CASSVASGNTEAFF
TGTGCCAGCAGCGTAGCTTCGGGGAACACTGAAGCTTTCTTT